Listed here are 31 T cell receptor beta chains from one sample, sequenced in a study of blood T cell repertoires in COVID-19. Sequencing was performed with immunoSEQ multiplex PCR; in TCRdb, only in-frame clones are kept and a portion is missing. The sample consists of around 150,000 clones, about 92% of them appearing once. The sequenced sample consisted of peripheral blood. These receptors all come from a young man with COVID-19, enrolled during active disease.

The genes are TRBV7-9 and TRBJ2-3; the match to TRBD2 covers 7 bases. CDR1 SEHNR and CDR2 FQNEAQ come from the germline V gene (reference sequence). J gave up 1 base and V 4 bases, and 5 bases lay outside the gene matches. CDR3 size: 15 residues. The CDR3 loop reads CASSSLAGGTDTQYF. CDR3 DNA sequence: TGTGCCAGCAGCTCCCTGGCGGGGGGCACAGATACGCAGTATTTT.

The rearrangement joins TRBV7-2 to TRBJ2-7, with 16 bases lining up with TRBD2. V shed 2 bases and J 1 base; nucleotides not matched to a gene: 8. The V gene's germline CDR1 is SGHTA and CDR2 FQGNSA. The CDR3 loop spans 19 amino acids. CDR3 nucleotides: TGTGCCAGCAGCTTACGTCCGGGACTAGCGGGAGGGCGTTCCTACGAGCAGTACTTC. Translated, it gives CASSLRPGLAGGRSYEQYF.

This sequence joins TRBV7-6 and TRBJ1-6; TRBD1 matches 8 bases. Trimming took 5 bases from V and 5 from J; bases not matched to a gene: 5. The CDR3 totals 15 residues. CDR1 and CDR2 (germline): SGHVS, FNYEAQ. The CDR3 region has the DNA TGTGCCAGCAGCCTCCAGACAGGGGATAATTCACCCCTCCACTTT. Translation: CASSLQTGDNSPLHF.

The chain couples TRBV29-1 to TRBJ1-1, with D possibly matching TRBD1 (6 bases). The CDR3 runs to 16 residues. V was shortened by 0 bases and J by 0 bases, with 14 bases between the two germline ends. Germline V gene sequence: CDR1 SQVTM, CDR2 ANQGSEA. CDR3 in DNA: TGCAGCGTTGAAGATCCATGGACAGAGCTGAACACTGAAGCTTTCTTT. Translated, it gives CSVEDPWTELNTEAFF. Filled out from reference TRBV29-1 and TRBJ1-1, the complete variable domain reads SAVISQKPSRDICQRGTSLTIQCQVDSQVTMMFWYRQQPGQSLTLIATANQGSEATYESGFVIDKFPISRPNLTFSTLTVSNMSPEDSSIYLCSVEDPWTELNTEAFFGQGTRLTVV.

The genes are TRBV11-2 and TRBJ1-3; TRBD1 matches 9 bases. This CDR3 has 18 amino acids. V was clipped by 5 bases and J by 0 bases; unmatched bases: 11. CDR1 and CDR2 (germline): SGHAT, FQNNGV. This chain's CDR3 is CASSLARTGAHSGNTIYF. In nucleotides, the CDR3 is TGTGCCAGCAGCCTCGCCCGGACAGGGGCCCACTCTGGAAACACCATATATTTT.

V is TRBV10-1 and J is TRBJ1-3; D gene uncertain. Trimming stripped 6 bases from V and 0 bases from J, with 3 bases between. The CDR3 extends over 12 amino acids. Per the germline V gene, CDR1 is WNHNN and CDR2 is SYGVQD (reference sequence). Written as DNA, the CDR3 is TGCGCCAGCAGCTACTCTGGAAACACCATATATTTT. Translated, it gives CASSYSGNTIYF.

This clone was counted only a few times. The chain couples TRBV5-6 to TRBJ1-1, with D possibly TRBD1 on 6 matching bases. This CDR3 spans 13 amino acids. Trimming stripped 2 bases from V and 5 bases from J, with 10 bases between. Germline values: CDR1 SGHDT, CDR2 YYEEEE. The CDR3 DNA reads TGTGCCAGCAGCTTTCAAGGGGGAACTGAAGCTTTCTTT. Translated: CASSFQGGTEAFF.

The chain is built from TRBV7-2 and TRBJ1-3; TRBD1 matches at 9 bases. J lost 2 bases, V lost 1 base, and 3 bases had no gene match. This CDR3 is built from 16 residues. Germline V gene data show CDR1 as SGHTA and CDR2 as FQGNSA. CDR3 sequence (DNA): TGTGCCAGCAGCTTAGACAGGGGGCTAGCTGGAAACACCATATATTTT. It specifies CASSLDRGLAGNTIYF.

The genes are TRBV27 and TRBJ2-2; 10 bases are shared with TRBD1. From germline, CDR1 is MNHEY and CDR2 SMNVEV (reference sequence). The CDR3 runs to 16 residues. V was clipped by 4 bases and J by 3 bases; unmatched bases: 5. CDR3 residues: CASSSRTGGDTGELFF. In DNA form, the CDR3 reads TGTGCCAGCAGTTCAAGGACAGGGGGGGACACCGGGGAGCTGTTTTTT.

The V gene is TRBV11-1, the J gene TRBJ1-5, with TRBD1 matching 7 bases. The CDR3 extends over 15 amino acids. Losses at the gene ends were 3 bases for V and 0 bases for J; bases not matched to a gene: 2. Germline lookup yields CDR1 SGHAT and CDR2 FQDESV (reference sequence). The CDR3 sequence is CASSLGTASNQPQHF. Here the CDR3 DNA reads TGTGCCAGCAGCTTGGGGACAGCTAGCAATCAGCCCCAGCATTTT.

Concerning this clone itself: Other DNA sequences in this sample translate to the same CDR3. The chain carries TRBV28 and TRBJ1-2; D is undetermined. The CDR3 covers 13 residues. Trimming took 2 bases from V and 4 from J, leaving 8 bases between them. CDR1 and CDR2 (germline): MDHEN, SYDVKM. CDR3 sequence: CASSLGGVYGYTF. The CDR3 nucleotides read TGTGCCAGCAGTTTAGGAGGAGTCTATGGCTACACCTTC.

The chain carries TRBV6-1 and TRBJ1-5; D might be TRBD1 (5 bases). V was cut by 3 bases and J by 7 bases, with 16 bases left in between. This CDR3 spans 15 amino acids. Germline CDR1 MNHNS, CDR2 SASEGT. The CDR3 bases are TGTGCCAGCAGTGAGGGGCCGACCGGCAGACAGCCCCAGCATTTT. Translated: CASSEGPTGRQPQHF.

The rearrangement joins TRBV27 to TRBJ1-1; D is unresolved. Germline CDR1 and CDR2: MNHEY and SMNVEV (reference sequence). The length of the CDR3 is 12 residues. V was trimmed by 7 bases and J by 4 bases, leaving 10 bases between them. The CDR3 spells CASKSGVTEAFF. The CDR3 region has the DNA TGTGCCAGCAAATCCGGGGTCACTGAAGCTTTCTTT.

V gene TRBV5-1 combines with J gene TRBJ2-7; D not resolved. V shed 4 bases and J shed 3 bases, with 14 bases lying between them. Per the germline V gene, CDR1 is SGHRS and CDR2 is YFSETQ. The CDR3 consists of 14 residues. The CDR3 DNA reads TGCGCCAGCAGCCCTCTCGGAGCGAACTACGAGCAGTACTTC. Its protein is CASSPLGANYEQYF.

The CDR3 DNA follows: TGTGCCAGCAGCAAGGGACAGGGGAGGTACGAGCAGTACTTC. Its protein is CASSKGQGRYEQYF. The chain recombines TRBV5-6 with TRBJ2-7; 10 bases align to TRBD1. The CDR3 extends over 14 amino acids. Germline assignment: CDR1 SGHDT and CDR2 YYEEEE. Trimming took 4 bases from V and 4 from J; bases not matched to a gene: 5.

The chain combines TRBV28 with TRBJ1-1; the D is unclear. In germline, CDR1 is MDHEN, CDR2 SYDVKM. This CDR3 spans 15 amino acids. V dropped 5 bases and J dropped 1 base, with 14 bases sitting between them. The CDR3, as DNA: TGTGCCAGCAGTCTCATCGTGGCGGGGAACACTGAAGCTTTCTTT. Translating gives CASSLIVAGNTEAFF.

The rearrangement joins TRBV18 to TRBJ2-2, with 7 nucleotides matching TRBD1. CDR1 is KGHSH, CDR2 LQKENI, per germline. This CDR3 comprises 14 residues. Trimming cost V 6 bases and J 5 bases; bases outside gene matches: 6. The CDR3 nucleotides read TGTGCCAGCTCGTCGGGACAGCGAACCGGGGAGCTGTTTTTT. This translates into CASSSGQRTGELFF. The variable domain in full, with the rest retrieved from reference TRBV18 and TRBJ2-2, is NAGVMQNPRHLVRRRGQEARLRCSPMKGHSHVYWYRQLPEEGLKFMVYLQKENIIDESGMPKERFSAEFPKEGPSILRIQQVVRGDSAAYFCASSSGQRTGELFFGEGSRLTVL.

J is TRBJ1-2 and V is TRBV27; D is perhaps TRBD1 (6 bases). Trimming left V 5 bases short and J 8 bases short, with 18 bases between. Germline V gene sequence: CDR1 MNHEY, CDR2 SMNVEV (reference sequence). CDR3 size: 14 residues. The CDR3: CASSPRRDTGGYTF. The CDR3 DNA follows: TGTGCCAGCAGTCCCCGCCGGGACACAGGAGGCTACACCTTC.

The rearrangement uses TRBV28 and TRBJ2-1, with TRBD1 matching over 10 bases. CDR3 size: 15 residues. V shed 2 bases and J 5 bases; nucleotides not matched to a gene: 3. CDR1 is MDHEN, CDR2 SYDVKM, per germline. CDR3: CASSLTGTGDNEQFF. Written as DNA, the CDR3 is TGTGCCAGCAGTTTAACCGGGACAGGGGACAATGAGCAGTTCTTC. The full variable domain, its missing parts supplied by reference TRBV28 and TRBJ2-1, is DVKVTQSSRYLVKRTGEKVFLECVQDMDHENMFWYRQDPGLGLRLIYFSYDVKMKEKGDIPEGYSVSREKKERFSLILESASTNQTSMYLCASSLTGTGDNEQFFGPGTRLTVL.

This chain connects TRBV3-1 (or the pseudogene TRBV3-2) to TRBJ1-6; 7 bases fit TRBD1. This CDR3 contains 12 residues. V was pared by 4 bases and J by 10 bases, with 1 base of the junction left unmatched. The germline gives CDR1 LGHDT, CDR2 YNNKEL (reference sequence). In DNA, the CDR3 is TGTGCCAGCAGCCGGGGACAGTCACCCCTCCACTTT. This gives the protein CASSRGQSPLHF.

The rearrangement uses TRBV19 and TRBJ2-1; 9 bases match TRBD1. Germline V gene sequence: CDR1 LNHDA, CDR2 SQIVND (reference sequence). The CDR3 runs to 14 residues. The V segment lost 4 bases and the J segment 4 bases; nucleotides outside the gene matches: 2. The CDR3 here is CASSRGQGYNEQFF. The CDR3, as DNA: TGTGCCAGTAGTAGGGGACAGGGATACAATGAGCAGTTCTTC.

This chain connects TRBV6-6 to TRBJ1-2, with D possibly TRBD1 on 5 matching bases. Trimming took off 0 bases at V and 7 bases at J, with 12 bases between the two ends. The length of the CDR3 is 14 residues. Germline V lookup: CDR1 MNHNY, CDR2 SVGAGI (reference sequence). Here the CDR3 reads CASSYSGLESGYTF. CDR3 in DNA: TGTGCCAGCAGTTACTCGGGACTGGAGAGTGGCTACACCTTC.

The chain combines TRBV19 with TRBJ1-1, with TRBD1 matching 9 bases. This CDR3 is built from 14 residues. From germline, CDR1 is LNHDA and CDR2 SQIVND (reference sequence). V lost 5 bases to trimming and J lost 3 bases; unmatched junction nucleotides: 4. The CDR3 nucleotides read TGTGCCAGTAGTCTGACAGGGGGTGACACTGAAGCTTTCTTT. This gives the protein CASSLTGGDTEAFF.

The chain couples TRBV3-1 (or the pseudogene TRBV3-2) to TRBJ2-7; TRBD2 might be the D (6 bases). The CDR3 length is 15 residues. From germline, CDR1 is LGHDT and CDR2 YNNKEL (reference sequence). V dropped 0 bases and J dropped 1 base, with 10 bases sitting between them. The CDR3 loop is CASSQDWEVSYEQYF. CDR3 coding DNA: TGTGCCAGCAGCCAAGATTGGGAGGTATCCTACGAGCAGTACTTC.

The chain carries TRBV11-1 and TRBJ2-7, with 8 bases aligning to TRBD2. The CDR3 has 14 residues. Germline V lookup: CDR1 SGHAT, CDR2 FQDESV (reference sequence). V lost 1 base, J lost 3 bases, and 2 bases stayed unmatched. CDR3 bases: TGTGCCAGCAGCTTAGGCGGGGGGTACTACGAGCAGTACTTC. It yields the protein CASSLGGGYYEQYF.

The rearrangement joins TRBV25-1 to TRBJ1-1; tentative D call: TRBD1 (5 bases). The CDR3 length is 15 residues. The germline V and J ends were trimmed by 5 bases and 0 bases, with 13 bases remaining between them. Germline V gene data show CDR1 as MGHDK and CDR2 as SYGVNS. The CDR3 DNA is TGTGCCAGCAGTCCCCGGACGGACATGAACACTGAAGCTTTCTTT. Residues: CASSPRTDMNTEAFF.

The gene calls are TRBV10-3 and TRBJ1-1, with D unclear. CDR3 length equals 13 residues. The germline gives CDR1 ENHRY, CDR2 SYGVKD. Trimming cost V 11 bases and J 0 bases, with 13 bases left between them. For the CDR3, the DNA is TGTGCCTCGTCCCCCCTAGTGAACACTGAAGCTTTCTTT. It specifies CASSPLVNTEAFF.

The J gene is TRBJ1-2, the V gene TRBV18, with 8 bases lining up with TRBD1. Germline-derived CDR1 and CDR2 are KGHSH and LQKENI. V lost 4 bases and J lost 4; bases outside the gene matches: 8. The CDR3 is 15 amino acids. This chain's CDR3 is CASSLFDRGGYGYTF. In DNA, the CDR3 is TGTGCCAGCTCACTCTTCGACAGGGGAGGCTATGGCTACACCTTC.

The V gene is TRBV5-4, the J gene TRBJ2-5, with 7 nucleotides matching TRBD2. In germline, CDR1 is SGHNT, CDR2 YYREEE (reference sequence). CDR3 length: 14 residues. V was clipped by 1 base and J by 5 bases; unmatched bases: 5. The CDR3, as DNA: TGTGCCAGCAGCTTGACGAGCGGGATGGAGACCCAGTACTTC. It is translated as CASSLTSGMETQYF.

The J gene is TRBJ1-5, the V gene TRBV7-8; possibly TRBD1 for D (5 bases). There are 14 residues in the CDR3. CDR1 and CDR2 from the germline V gene are SGHVS and FQNEAQ. The germline V and J ends were trimmed by 5 bases and 4 bases, with 12 bases remaining between them. CDR3 DNA: TGTGCCAGCAGCCCCGACAGAGCTAATCAGCCCCAGCATTTT. Protein: CASSPDRANQPQHF. Supplemented by reference TRBV7-8 and TRBJ1-5, the full variable domain reads GAGVSQSPRYKVAKRGQDVALRCDPISGHVSLFWYQQALGQGPEFLTYFQNEAQLDKSGLPSDRFFAERPEGSVSTLKIQRTQQEDSAVYLCASSPDRANQPQHFGDGTRLSIL.

The rearrangement uses TRBV27 and TRBJ2-7; D perhaps matches TRBD2 (6 bases). V dropped 3 bases and J dropped 2 bases, with 11 bases sitting between them. Germline loops: CDR1 MNHEY, CDR2 SMNVEV (reference sequence). There are 14 residues in the CDR3. The CDR3 here is CASSFGGITYEQYF. CDR3 coding DNA: TGTGCCAGCAGTTTCGGGGGAATTACCTACGAGCAGTACTTC.